These 19 T cell receptor beta chains were all obtained from the same sample, sequenced in a study of CD8 T cells in Susac syndrome (dated by TCRdb to between 2018 and 2021). The method was the immunoSEQ multiplex PCR assay. RNA was extracted using the RNeasy kit, and roughly 0.5 to 1 ug of the RNA was reverse transcribed with random hexamers. Using fastp trimming at Q25 and MiXCR clonotype assembly, TCRdb reanalyzed the public sequencing data and kept in-frame beta chains. Rows are unified per CDR3 protein, each entry keeping the most common DNA and genes. Within this sample are some 160,000 distinct CDR3 sequences, with about 91% of them counted one time only. 0.08% of the sample belongs to the ten largest clones. The sample comprised CD4+ T cells from PBMCs. Receptor source: a human donor in good health.

The rearrangement uses TRBV10-1 and TRBJ2-7; 11 nucleotides agree with TRBD2. Trimming took 3 bases from V and 3 from J; bases not matched to a gene: 7. Germline assignment: CDR1 WNHNN and CDR2 SYGVQD (reference sequence). There are 16 residues in the CDR3. The CDR3, as DNA: TGCGCCAGCAGTGATGTAGCGGGAGGGCCAGACTACGAGCAGTACTTC. Its protein product is CASSDVAGGPDYEQYF.

The CDR3 loop reads CSVDLAGYNEQFF. Written as DNA, the CDR3 is TGCAGCGTTGATCTAGCGGGATACAATGAGCAGTTCTTC. This chain connects TRBV29-1 to TRBJ2-1; 9 bases match TRBD2. Germline V gives CDR1 SQVTM, CDR2 ANQGSEA. Trimming cost V 3 bases and J 4 bases; bases outside gene matches: 1. This CDR3 is 13 amino acids long.

J is TRBJ2-3 and V is TRBV28; D not certain. V was clipped by 6 bases and J by 2 bases, with 6 bases between them. Per germline, CDR1 MDHEN and CDR2 SYDVKM. CDR3 length equals 12 residues. CDR3 nucleotides: TGTGCCAGCAGGAGCGTCACAGATACGCAGTATTTT. Its translation is CASRSVTDTQYF.

The V gene is TRBV5-1, the J gene TRBJ2-5; 10 nucleotides agree with TRBD2. This CDR3 has 16 amino acids. Per the germline V gene, CDR1 is SGHRS and CDR2 is YFSETQ. The junction had 10 bases not matched to a gene; V was cut back by 3 bases and J by 5 bases. CDR3 sequence: CASSSSGTSVRETQYF. In nucleotides, the CDR3 is TGCGCCAGCAGCTCATCCGGGACTAGCGTTAGGGAGACCCAGTACTTC.

The chain carries TRBV28 and TRBJ2-1; D is possibly TRBD2 (6 bases). The CDR3 runs to 18 residues. Germline loops: CDR1 MDHEN, CDR2 SYDVKM. V lost 3 bases to trimming and J lost 0 bases, with 18 bases between them. The DNA of the CDR3 is TGTGCCAGCAGTTTGGGTACCATAACGGGAGCCTCCTACAATGAGCAGTTCTTC. It codes for CASSLGTITGASYNEQFF.

V and J are TRBV29-1 and TRBJ1-4; D is possibly TRBD1 (5 bases). V was shortened by 4 bases and J by 8 bases, with 5 bases between the two germline ends. Germline-derived CDR1 and CDR2 are SQVTM and ANQGSEA. There are 10 residues in the CDR3. The CDR3 loop is CSVGDEKLFF. CDR3 coding DNA: TGCAGCGTTGGGGACGAAAAACTGTTTTTT.

The CDR3 DNA reads TGCGCCAGCAGCCGTGCCTTCGGGACCATTTCCTACGAGCAGTACTTC. It is translated as CASSRAFGTISYEQYF. The rearrangement joins TRBV4-1 to TRBJ2-7; D could derive from TRBD1 or TRBD2 (5 bases each). The V end lost 4 bases, the J end lost 1 base, and 17 bases lay between the germline ends. Germline CDR1 reads MGHRA; CDR2 reads YSYEKL. The CDR3 sequence is 16 residues long.

CDR3 in DNA: TGTGCCAGCTCCCCCTCCCCGGGAGGGATAGATACGCAGTATTTT. Protein sequence: CASSPSPGGIDTQYF. V gene TRBV18 combines with J gene TRBJ2-3; 8 bases are shared with TRBD2. The CDR3 consists of 15 residues. The ends lost 6 bases at V and 5 bases at J; junction bases unmatched: 10. The V gene's germline CDR1 is KGHSH and CDR2 LQKENI.

The chain couples TRBV18 to TRBJ1-5; a possible D gene is TRBD1 (5 bases). Per the germline V gene, CDR1 is KGHSH and CDR2 is LQKENI. V was cut by 4 bases and J by 4 bases, with 8 bases left in between. This CDR3 has 13 amino acids. The CDR3 loop is CASSRAGNQPQHF. Here the CDR3 DNA reads TGTGCCAGCTCACGGGCAGGGAATCAGCCCCAGCATTTT.

This chain uses TRBV6-6 with TRBJ1-5, with 10 bases matching TRBD1. CDR1 is MNHNY, CDR2 SVGAGI, per germline (reference sequence). The junction had 7 bases not matched to a gene; V was cut back by 4 bases and J by 7 bases. The CDR3 length is 15 residues. The CDR3 sequence is CASSSPGTGAQPQHF. The CDR3 DNA sequence: TGTGCCAGCAGTTCCCCCGGGACAGGGGCGCAGCCCCAGCATTTT.

The chain uses TRBV28 and TRBJ2-1; no definite D call. CDR1 and CDR2 (germline): MDHEN, SYDVKM. V shed 2 bases and J shed 15 bases, with 20 bases lying between them. The CDR3 contains 14 residues. As DNA, the CDR3 is TGTGCCAGCAGTTTAAGTAACGAGAAGGAGAGGACGTTCTTC. This sequence encodes CASSLSNEKERTFF.

The chain links TRBV27 to TRBJ2-1; a weak D match, TRBD1 (6 bases). CDR1 MNHEY and CDR2 SMNVEV come from the germline V gene (reference sequence). V was trimmed by 4 bases and J by 5 bases, leaving 12 bases between them. This CDR3 has 14 amino acids. CDR3 DNA: TGTGCCAGCAGTTCCTGGGACACGAACAATGAGCAGTTCTTC. Translated: CASSSWDTNNEQFF.

The chain employs TRBV5-1 and TRBJ2-7; TRBD1 is a possible D gene (7 bases). The germline CDR1 and CDR2 sequences are SGHRS and YFSETQ. V lost 4 bases and J 3 bases, leaving 14 bases between the germline ends. This CDR3 has 14 residues. The CDR3 DNA reads TGCGCCAGCAGCGCGGGACAGCCGCTCTACGAGCAGTACTTC. Protein: CASSAGQPLYEQYF. Looking up the rest from reference TRBV5-1 and TRBJ2-7 gives the full variable domain: KAGVTQTPRYLIKTRGQQVTLSCSPISGHRSVSWYQQTPGQGLQFLFEYFSETQRNKGNFPGRFSGRQFSNSRSEMNVSTLELGDSALYLCASSAGQPLYEQYFGPGTRLTVT.

The chain has TRBV24-1 and TRBJ2-1; a possible D gene is TRBD1 (7 bases). Germline assignment: CDR1 KGHDR and CDR2 SFDVKD. V lost 5 bases and J 0 bases, leaving 19 bases between the germline ends. The CDR3 consists of 18 residues. The CDR3 nucleotides read TGTGCCACCAGTGGTCGACAGGGCCGGGAGAGCTCCTACAATGAGCAGTTCTTC. This encodes CATSGRQGRESSYNEQFF.

The chain couples TRBV20-1 to TRBJ2-2; the D gene is possibly TRBD2 (6 bases). The CDR3 loop spans 15 amino acids. Germline V gene lookup returns CDR1 DFQATT and CDR2 SNEGSKA (reference sequence). The germline V and J ends were trimmed by 5 bases and 0 bases, with 13 bases remaining between them. CDR3 region: CSAQPDYSNTGELFF. The CDR3 DNA reads as TGCAGTGCTCAACCGGACTATTCGAACACCGGGGAGCTGTTTTTT.

The V and J genes are TRBV19 and TRBJ2-5; D perhaps matches TRBD1 (5 bases). Trimming stripped 3 bases from V and 6 bases from J, with 20 bases between. CDR3 length equals 16 residues. Per germline, CDR1 LNHDA and CDR2 SQIVND (reference sequence). CDR3 nucleotides: TGTGCCAGTAGTATGGTCGGCGCGATGGGGCAGAAGACCCAGTACTTC. This gives the protein CASSMVGAMGQKTQYF.

V and J are TRBV12-3 or TRBV12-4 and TRBJ1-1; TRBD1 matches at 7 bases. V lost 0 bases to trimming and J lost 10 bases; unmatched junction nucleotides: 2. CDR3 size: 12 residues. The CDR3 nucleotides are TGTGCCAGCAGTTTAGCCCGACAGGGAGCTTTCTTT. Translation gives CASSLARQGAFF.

This sequence joins TRBV25-1 and TRBJ1-1; possible D gene TRBD1, 6 bases. The ends were cut back, 3 bases at V and 4 bases at J, with 15 bases in the middle. The germline gives CDR1 MGHDK, CDR2 SYGVNS. The CDR3 length is 15 residues. The CDR3 is CASSDPGRGSTEAFF. CDR3 DNA sequence: TGTGCCAGCAGTGATCCAGGCAGGGGATCCACTGAAGCTTTCTTT.

The V gene is TRBV2, the J gene TRBJ2-1; D ambiguous. V dropped 7 bases and J dropped 0 bases, with 7 bases sitting between them. The CDR3 spans 13 residues. Per germline, CDR1 SNHLY and CDR2 FYNNEI. The CDR3 nucleotides are TGTGCCAGCAAGCCAAGCTCCTACAATGAGCAGTTCTTC. Its translation: CASKPSSYNEQFF.